The clone carrying this T cell receptor beta chain appeared many times. The target antigen is unknown. This sample was included in a study of T cell repertoires in cytomegalovirus infection. Across the study: The public TCR beta signatures pointed to both CMV infection and matching HLA type.

Trimming took off 6 bases at V and 0 bases at J, with 11 bases between the two ends. The germline V gene encodes CDR1 SGHTA and CDR2 FQGNSA. The CDR3 extends over 14 amino acids. Study results and limitations: Clonotypes of TCR beta that were HLA-C-restricted and CMV-specific dominated the ex vivo response.

TCRdb reprocessed the reads via MiXCR and lists one record per CDR3 protein. The sample includes fewer than 1,000,000 distinct CDR3 sequences, 31% of them seen just once. This chain connects TRBV7-2 to TRBJ1-2; no firm D call. The TCR sequence derives from a human donor in good health (CMV status not recorded). Some clones in this sample may be carry-over from other donors' samples. Sample: cultured CD8+ T cells from PBMCs, taken from culture after CMV antigen stimulation. DNA for the CDR3: TGTGCCAGCAGTTACCCCGGGACTAACTATGGCTACACCTTC. Protein product: CASSYPGTNYGYTF.